This T cell receptor (beta chain) was recorded in a study of monozygotic twins with inflammatory bowel disease. This CDR3 region has 18 residues. Germline loops: CDR1 SGHAT, CDR2 FQNNGV. Points from the study as a whole: Support for any single strong IBD-associated signal or clonotype was not found.

On this clonotype: Its specificity is not known.

Using the 5' RACE reads, TCRdb records one entry per CDR3 protein without DNA. This table holds around 380,000 distinct CDR3 sequences. Every single donor had a roughly 2.3 ml blood sample drawn. The source of this sequence is a human donor with ulcerative colitis or Crohn's disease, or a healthy co-twin of an affected twin (not recorded which). The rearrangement links TRBV11-2 to TRBJ2-7; TCRdb picks TRBD2, but there is no DNA to check that call. The sequenced material came from blood. Here the CDR3 reads CASSFTPLTSGRRREQYF. The full variable domain, in which reference TRBV11-2 and TRBJ2-7 provide the parts outside the CDR3, is EAGVAQSPRYKIIEKRQSVAFWCNPISGHATLYWYQQILGQGPKLLIQFQNNGVVDDSQLPKDRFSAERLKGVDSTLKIQPAKLEDSAVYLCASSFTPLTSGRRREQYFGPGTRLTVT.